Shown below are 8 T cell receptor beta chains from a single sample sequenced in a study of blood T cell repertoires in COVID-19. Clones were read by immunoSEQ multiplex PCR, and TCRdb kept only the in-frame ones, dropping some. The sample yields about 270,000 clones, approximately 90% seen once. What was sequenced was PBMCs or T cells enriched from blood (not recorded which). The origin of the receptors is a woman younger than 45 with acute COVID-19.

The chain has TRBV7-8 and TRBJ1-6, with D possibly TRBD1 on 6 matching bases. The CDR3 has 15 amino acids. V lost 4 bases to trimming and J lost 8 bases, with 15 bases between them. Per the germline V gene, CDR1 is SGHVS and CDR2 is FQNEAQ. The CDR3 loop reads CASSSLDRTDSPLHF. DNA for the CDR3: TGTGCCAGCAGCTCCCTCGACAGGACGGATTCACCCCTCCACTTT.

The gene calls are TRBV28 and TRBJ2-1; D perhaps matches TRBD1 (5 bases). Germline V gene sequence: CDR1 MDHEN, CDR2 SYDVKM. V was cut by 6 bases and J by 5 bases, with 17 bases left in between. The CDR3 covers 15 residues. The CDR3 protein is CASSRLRARDNEQFF. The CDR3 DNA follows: TGTGCCAGCAGCCGCCTCAGGGCCAGGGACAATGAGCAGTTCTTC.

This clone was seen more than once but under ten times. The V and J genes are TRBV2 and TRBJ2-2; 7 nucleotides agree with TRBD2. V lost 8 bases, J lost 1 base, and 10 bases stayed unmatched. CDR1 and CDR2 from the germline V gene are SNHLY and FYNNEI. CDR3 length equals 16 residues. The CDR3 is CASAWEGRGNTGELFF. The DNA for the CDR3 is TGTGCCAGCGCGTGGGAGGGGCGGGGGAACACCGGGGAGCTGTTTTTT.

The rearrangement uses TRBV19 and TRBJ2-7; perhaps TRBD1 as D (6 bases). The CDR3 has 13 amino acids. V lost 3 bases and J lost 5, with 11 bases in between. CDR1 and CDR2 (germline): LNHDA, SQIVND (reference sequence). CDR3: CASSIPGVHEQYF. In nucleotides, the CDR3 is TGTGCCAGTAGTATCCCAGGGGTCCACGAGCAGTACTTC. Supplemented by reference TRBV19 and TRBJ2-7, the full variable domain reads DGGITQSPKYLFRKEGQNVTLSCEQNLNHDAMYWYRQDPGQGLRLIYYSQIVNDFQKGDIAEGYSVSREKKESFPLTVTSAQKNPTAFYLCASSIPGVHEQYFGPGTRLTVT.

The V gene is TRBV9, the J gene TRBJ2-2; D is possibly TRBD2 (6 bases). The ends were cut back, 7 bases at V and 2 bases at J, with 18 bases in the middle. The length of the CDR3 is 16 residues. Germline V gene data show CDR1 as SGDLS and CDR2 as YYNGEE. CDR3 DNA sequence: TGTGCCAGCTCGAACTCACCGGGAGAAAACACCGGGGAGCTGTTTTTT. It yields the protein CASSNSPGENTGELFF.

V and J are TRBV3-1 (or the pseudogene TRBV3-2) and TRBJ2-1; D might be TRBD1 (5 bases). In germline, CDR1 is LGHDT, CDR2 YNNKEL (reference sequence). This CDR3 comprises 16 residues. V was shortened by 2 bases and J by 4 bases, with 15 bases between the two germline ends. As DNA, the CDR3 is TGTGCCAGCAGCCAAAACAGGAACAGCCGATACAATGAGCAGTTCTTC. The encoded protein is CASSQNRNSRYNEQFF.

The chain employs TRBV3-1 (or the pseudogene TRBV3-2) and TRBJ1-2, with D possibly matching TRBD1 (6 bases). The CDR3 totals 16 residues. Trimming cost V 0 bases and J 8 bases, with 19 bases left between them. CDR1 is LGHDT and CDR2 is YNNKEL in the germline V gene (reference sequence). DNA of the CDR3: TGTGCCAGCAGCCAAGATTCGGTGCGGGGGGCCCTCGGCTACACCTTC. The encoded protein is CASSQDSVRGALGYTF.

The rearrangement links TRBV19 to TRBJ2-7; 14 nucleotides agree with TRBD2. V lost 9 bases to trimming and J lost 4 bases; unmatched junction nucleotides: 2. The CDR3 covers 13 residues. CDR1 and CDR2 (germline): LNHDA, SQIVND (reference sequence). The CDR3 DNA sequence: TGTGCCAGCAGACTAGCGGGAGGGTACGAGCAGTACTTC. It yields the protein CASRLAGGYEQYF.